This entry lists 31 T cell receptor beta chains sequenced from one sample in a study of vaccination and CD4 T cells after COVID-19. Cultured CD4+ T cell DNA was sequenced using the Oncomine TCR Beta short-read assay. TCRdb fed the PCR reads into MiXCR, producing one record per CDR3 protein. This sample has 15,000 to 20,000 distinct CDR3 sequences; about three quarters occur once, and the top ten carry roughly 15%. Treatment described: approximately nine-day PBMC culture with coronavirus spike peptide pools or control peptides (ViraFEST assay). No antigen has been assigned to these receptors. The sequences come from CD4+ T cells from blood, cultured in vitro, collected after SARS-CoV-2 vaccination. The receptors stem from a human donor who received a COVID-19 vaccine.

The V call is TRBV25-1, the J call TRBJ1-2; TRBD1 might be the D (6 bases). The V gene lost 3 bases and the J gene lost 8 bases, with 13 bases spanning the gap. Per the germline V gene, CDR1 is MGHDK and CDR2 is SYGVNS. This CDR3 has 13 amino acids. The CDR3 reads CASSDHRAFGYTF. The DNA for the CDR3 is TGTGCCAGCAGTGATCACAGGGCTTTCGGCTACACCTTC.

In the case of this clonotype: Compared with germline, one end of the junction differs, possibly owing to a read error. CDR3 in amino acids: CAWGVYSGNSPLHF. The CDR3 nucleotides are TGTGCCTGGGGTGTGTATTCGGGGAATTCACCCCTCCACTTT. V and J are TRBV30 and TRBJ1-6; no firm D call. This CDR3 contains 14 residues. In germline, CDR1 is GTSNPN, CDR2 SVGIG (reference sequence).

This chain links TRBV27 with TRBJ1-3; TRBD1 aligns across 8 bases. The V gene's germline CDR1 is MNHEY and CDR2 SMNVEV (reference sequence). J lost 0 bases, V lost 5 bases, and 6 bases had no gene match. The CDR3 length is 16 residues. The CDR3 DNA reads TGTGCCAGCAGTCTTTCACAGGGGGTCTCTGGAAACACCATATATTTT. It translates to CASSLSQGVSGNTIYF.

CDR3 loop: CASSSGLETQYF. The CDR3 DNA reads as TGTGCCAGCAGCTCCGGTCTGGAGACCCAGTACTTC. The chain has TRBV5-4 and TRBJ2-5; D uncertain. Per germline, CDR1 SGHNT and CDR2 YYREEE (reference sequence). This CDR3 has 12 residues. V gave up 3 bases and J gave up 5 bases, with 8 bases separating them.

This clonotype was observed once. The chain employs TRBV6-1 and TRBJ1-6; 7 nucleotides line up with TRBD1. The CDR3 is made up of 14 amino acids. Germline trimming cut 6 bases from V and 8 bases from J; bases unmatched to any gene: 7. CDR1 MNHNS and CDR2 SASEGT come from the germline V gene. CDR3: CASRFQGGHSPLHF. As DNA, the CDR3 is TGTGCCAGCAGATTCCAGGGGGGTCATTCACCCCTCCACTTT.

The chain uses TRBV2 and TRBJ1-5; 8 positions match TRBD1. This CDR3 region has 15 residues. V shed 6 bases, J shed 0 bases, and the junction held 4 bases outside the gene matches. The germline V gene encodes CDR1 SNHLY and CDR2 FYNNEI. The CDR3 sequence is CASRRDRGSNQPQHF. The CDR3 nucleotides read TGTGCCAGCAGGAGAGACAGGGGTAGCAATCAGCCCCAGCATTTT.

This rearrangement joins TRBV7-8 to TRBJ2-2; the D call may be TRBD1 or TRBD2 (5 bases each). The germline V gene has CDR1 SGHVS and CDR2 FQNEAQ. The CDR3 loop spans 14 amino acids. The germline V and J ends were trimmed by 6 bases and 7 bases, with 15 bases remaining between them. The CDR3 nucleotides read TGTGCCAGCAGACCGCGAGGGGCGGGCGGGGAGCTGTTTTTT. Translation: CASRPRGAGGELFF.

This chain links TRBV5-3 with TRBJ1-1; no clear D. TRBV5-3 is noted as an ORF with a role that remains uncertain. The V end lost 5 bases, the J end lost 6 bases, and 5 bases lay between the germline ends. The CDR3 extends over 10 amino acids. CDR3 amino acids: CARRTAEAFF. CDR3 in DNA: TGTGCCAGAAGGACGGCTGAAGCTTTCTTT.

V gene TRBV20-1 combines with J gene TRBJ2-1; 14 bases match TRBD2. Unmatched junction bases numbered 15, after V lost 5 bases and J lost 0 bases. This CDR3 spans 20 amino acids. Germline V gene data show CDR1 as DFQATT and CDR2 as SNEGSKA (reference sequence). The CDR3 reads CSARLAGGRSVRSSYNEQFF. The CDR3 DNA reads TGCAGTGCTCGACTAGCGGGGGGGCGTTCTGTTCGAAGCTCCTACAATGAGCAGTTCTTC.

This clonotype has a handful of counts. The CDR3 loop is CASSGRTGPLEEQYF. CDR3 DNA: TGTGCCAGCAGTGGCCGGACAGGCCCCTTGGAGGAGCAGTACTTC. The genes are TRBV25-1 and TRBJ2-7; 7 bases align to TRBD1. J lost 7 bases, V lost 4 bases, and 13 bases had no gene match. The CDR3 runs 15 residues. The germline V gene has CDR1 MGHDK and CDR2 SYGVNS.

This clonotype was seen a single time. This chain connects TRBV6-5 to TRBJ2-3; 10 nucleotides agree with TRBD2. This CDR3 is built from 16 residues. The V gene end was trimmed by 2 bases and the J gene end by 3 bases; junction bases not matched to a gene: 5. Germline CDR1 and CDR2: MNHEY and SVGAGI. The CDR3 DNA sequence: TGTGCCAGCAGTTACGGTACTAGCGGGGATACAGATACGCAGTATTTT. Its translation: CASSYGTSGDTDTQYF.

This clonotype has more than one count but fewer than ten. This chain joins TRBV24-1 and TRBJ2-5, with TRBD2 matching 9 bases. Losses at the gene ends were 6 bases for V and 5 bases for J; bases not matched to a gene: 15. Germline assignment: CDR1 KGHDR and CDR2 SFDVKD. This CDR3 has 17 residues. Here the CDR3 DNA reads TGTGCCACCAGTCCCCTGGTAGCGGGGGTTTTTGAGGAGACCCAGTACTTC. The encoded protein is CATSPLVAGVFEETQYF.

The chain recombines TRBV12-3 or TRBV12-4 with TRBJ2-3; 7 bases are a match to TRBD1. The ends lost 3 bases at V and 2 bases at J; junction bases unmatched: 5. The CDR3 has 15 residues. CDR3 nucleotides: TGTGCCAGCAGTTTCGGACAGGACGACACAGATACGCAGTATTTT. Protein: CASSFGQDDTDTQYF.

This chain connects TRBV7-8 to TRBJ1-4; no clear D gene. This CDR3 has 13 residues. V gave up 4 bases and J gave up 10 bases, with 13 bases separating them. From germline, CDR1 is SGHVS and CDR2 FQNEAQ. CDR3 DNA: TGTGCCAGCAGCTCACTAAATGAGGGAAAACTGTTTTTT. It is translated as CASSSLNEGKLFF. Full variable domain (remainder filled in from reference TRBV7-8 and TRBJ1-4): GAGVSQSPRYKVAKRGQDVALRCDPISGHVSLFWYQQALGQGPEFLTYFQNEAQLDKSGLPSDRFFAERPEGSVSTLKIQRTQQEDSAVYLCASSSLNEGKLFFGSGTQLSVL.

The chain uses TRBV15 and TRBJ2-1; 7 nucleotides agree with TRBD2. The trim removed 0 bases at V and 0 bases at J, leaving 5 bases unmatched. CDR1 LNHNV and CDR2 YYDKDF come from the germline V gene (reference sequence). The CDR3 sequence is 17 residues long. This CDR3 is CATSRDRTSYSYNEQFF. The CDR3 DNA follows: TGTGCCACCAGCAGAGATCGGACTAGTTACTCCTACAATGAGCAGTTCTTC.

The V gene is TRBV7-8, the J gene TRBJ2-3; D unresolved. Trimming took 2 bases from V and 6 from J, leaving 9 bases between them. CDR3 length equals 13 residues. Germline loops: CDR1 SGHVS, CDR2 FQNEAQ. The CDR3 DNA follows: TGTGCCAGCAGCTTAAGTGGGCCCGATACGCAGTATTTT. It translates to CASSLSGPDTQYF.

In its sample, this clonotype was seen once. The chain recombines TRBV5-4 with TRBJ2-5; no reliable D call. The CDR3 is 15 amino acids. Trimming took 2 bases from V and 5 from J, leaving 16 bases between them. CDR1 is SGHNT and CDR2 is YYREEE in the germline V gene (reference sequence). The CDR3 DNA sequence: TGTGCCAGCAGCTTCCTTCGGACCAGTATCGAGACCCAGTACTTC. It translates to CASSFLRTSIETQYF.

The V gene is TRBV10-3, the J gene TRBJ1-6; possible D gene TRBD1, 5 bases. V lost 11 bases, J lost 7 bases, and 18 bases lay in between. The CDR3 has 14 amino acids. Germline CDR1 and CDR2: ENHRY and SYGVKD. The CDR3 protein is CAVQPGRENSPLHF. In DNA form, the CDR3 reads TGTGCCGTTCAACCGGGACGGGAAAATTCACCCCTCCACTTT.

The gene calls are TRBV30 and TRBJ1-2; D is ambiguous. The CDR3 contains 13 residues. V dropped 2 bases and J dropped 1 base, with 8 bases sitting between them. Germline CDR1 GTSNPN, CDR2 SVGIG (reference sequence). The CDR3 nucleotides are TGTGCCTGGAGTCTAGAGTTTAACTATGGCTACACCTTC. Its translation is CAWSLEFNYGYTF.

This chain uses TRBV5-1 with TRBJ2-5, with TRBD2 as a possible D gene (5 bases). V was cut by 0 bases and J by 2 bases, with 14 bases left in between. The CDR3 is 16 residues long. Germline V gene data show CDR1 as SGHRS and CDR2 as YFSETQ. CDR3 DNA sequence: TGCGCCAGCAGCTTGGCCAGGCTAGCCAAACAAGAGACCCAGTACTTC. This encodes CASSLARLAKQETQYF.

This chain links TRBV6-1 with TRBJ2-7; D is undetermined. This CDR3 region has 13 residues. CDR1 is MNHNS and CDR2 is SASEGT in the germline V gene. The germline V and J ends were trimmed by 7 bases and 7 bases, with 17 bases remaining between them. The CDR3 nucleotides are TGTGCCAGCACTCCCGGGCAGCTTGGGGAGCAGTACTTC. Residues: CASTPGQLGEQYF.

This clonotype was detected once. This chain uses TRBV20-1 with TRBJ1-1, with D uncertain. The germline V and J ends were trimmed by 2 bases and 1 base, with 14 bases remaining between them. Germline V gives CDR1 DFQATT, CDR2 SNEGSKA (reference sequence). The CDR3 contains 15 residues. CDR3 sequence (DNA): TGCAGTGCTAGACCTACCTACGACCCGAACACTGAAGCTTTCTTT. It specifies CSARPTYDPNTEAFF.

The chain has TRBV5-4 and TRBJ1-6; no firm D call. This CDR3 has 14 amino acids. V lost 0 bases to trimming and J lost 11 bases, with 12 bases between them. Germline-derived CDR1 and CDR2 are SGHNT and YYREEE (reference sequence). The chain's CDR3 is CASSLAGVGTPLHF. The CDR3, as DNA: TGTGCCAGCAGCTTGGCCGGAGTCGGGACACCCCTCCACTTT.

The chain joins TRBV30 to TRBJ2-2; the match to TRBD2 covers 8 bases. Per the germline V gene, CDR1 is GTSNPN and CDR2 is SVGIG (reference sequence). The CDR3 has 16 amino acids. The V segment lost 4 bases and the J segment 2 bases; nucleotides outside the gene matches: 9. The CDR3: CAWTSHSGVNTGELFF. In DNA form, the CDR3 reads TGTGCCTGGACCTCCCATAGCGGGGTCAACACCGGGGAGCTGTTTTTT.

The chain joins TRBV2 to TRBJ1-6, with 11 nucleotides matching TRBD1. J was trimmed by 4 bases and V by 6 bases; bases with no gene match: 8. CDR1 is SNHLY and CDR2 is FYNNEI in the germline V gene. The CDR3 has 17 residues. For the CDR3, the DNA is TGTGCCAGCAGACACCCGGGACAGGGGGTATATAATTCACCCCTCCACTTT. Amino acid sequence: CASRHPGQGVYNSPLHF.

The rearrangement uses TRBV25-1 and TRBJ1-2, with a weak D call TRBD1 (5 bases). The germline V and J ends were trimmed by 3 bases and 7 bases, with 12 bases remaining between them. The CDR3 is 13 residues long. Looked up from germline, CDR1 is MGHDK and CDR2 is SYGVNS. CDR3 loop: CASSDLRVAGYTF. In DNA, the CDR3 is TGTGCCAGCAGTGACCTCAGGGTGGCTGGCTACACCTTC.

The chain couples TRBV20-1 to TRBJ2-3, with 11 nucleotides matching TRBD2. The V segment lost 3 bases and the J segment 5 bases; nucleotides outside the gene matches: 13. In germline, CDR1 is DFQATT, CDR2 SNEGSKA (reference sequence). This CDR3 is built from 17 residues. CDR3 nucleotides: TGCAGTGCTAGGGTAGCGGGGGGGCCTCTTGCTAAAGATACGCAGTATTTT. Translation: CSARVAGGPLAKDTQYF.

This clonotype appeared once. The CDR3 coding sequence is TGTGCCACCCGAGGGGGGGGACGGAACACTGAAGCTTTCTTT. Translating gives CATRGGGRNTEAFF. V usage is TRBV24-1 and J usage is TRBJ1-1; the D gene is possibly TRBD1 (6 bases). The V gene's germline CDR1 is KGHDR and CDR2 SFDVKD. CDR3 size: 14 residues. Trimming stripped 9 bases from V and 1 base from J, with 14 bases between.

The rearrangement uses TRBV12-3 or TRBV12-4 and TRBJ2-5; perhaps TRBD1 as D (5 bases). V was pared by 5 bases and J by 7 bases, with 20 bases between. The CDR3 is made up of 15 amino acids. Written as DNA, the CDR3 is TGTGCCAGCAGTCCCCGCACAGGCCCATCCGGGACCCAGTACTTC. Translation: CASSPRTGPSGTQYF.

The chain combines TRBV21-1 with TRBJ1-6; the table's D call, TRBD1, was not checked against the DNA. TRBV21-1 is tagged as a pseudogene. The CDR3 contains 15 residues. In DNA, the CDR3 is TGTGCCAGCAGCAAAGATAGGGCGGATAATTCACCCCTCCACTTT. Its protein product is CASSKDRADNSPLHF.

In nucleotides, the CDR3 is TGTGCCAGCAGTCTTAGGGGGCGGGGGACTGAAGCTTTCTTT. Protein product: CASSLRGRGTEAFF. The chain is built from TRBV6-1 and TRBJ1-1; 7 positions match TRBD1. After removal of 5 bases from V and 5 bases from J, the junction contained 8 bases not matched to a gene. Per the germline V gene, CDR1 is MNHNS and CDR2 is SASEGT. The CDR3 has 14 amino acids.